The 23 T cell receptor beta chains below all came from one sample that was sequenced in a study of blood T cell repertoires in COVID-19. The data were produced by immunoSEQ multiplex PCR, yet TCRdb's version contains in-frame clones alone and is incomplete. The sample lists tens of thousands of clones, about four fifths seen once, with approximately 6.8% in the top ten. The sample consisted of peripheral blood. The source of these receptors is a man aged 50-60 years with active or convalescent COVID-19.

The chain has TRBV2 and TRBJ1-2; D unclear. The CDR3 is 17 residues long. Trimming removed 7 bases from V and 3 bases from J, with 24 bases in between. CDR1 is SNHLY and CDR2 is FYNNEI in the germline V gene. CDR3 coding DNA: TGTGCCAGCATCCTCCAAAGTGGCCCCTCTGCAGACTATGGCTACACCTTC. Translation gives CASILQSGPSADYGYTF.

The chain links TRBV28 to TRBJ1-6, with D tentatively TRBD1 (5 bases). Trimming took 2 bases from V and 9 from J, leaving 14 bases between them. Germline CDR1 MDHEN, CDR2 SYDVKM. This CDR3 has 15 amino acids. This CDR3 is CASSLQGRTISPLHF. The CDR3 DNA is TGTGCCAGCAGTTTACAGGGCCGGACCATTTCACCCCTCCACTTT.

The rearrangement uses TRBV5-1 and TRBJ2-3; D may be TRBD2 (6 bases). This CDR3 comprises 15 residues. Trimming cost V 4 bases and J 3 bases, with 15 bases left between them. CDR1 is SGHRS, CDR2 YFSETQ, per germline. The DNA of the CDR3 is TGCGCCAGCAGCGGTGGCGGGGTCAGGACAGATACGCAGTATTTT. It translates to CASSGGGVRTDTQYF. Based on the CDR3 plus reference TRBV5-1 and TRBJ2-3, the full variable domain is KAGVTQTPRYLIKTRGQQVTLSCSPISGHRSVSWYQQTPGQGLQFLFEYFSETQRNKGNFPGRFSGRQFSNSRSEMNVSTLELGDSALYLCASSGGGVRTDTQYFGPGTRLTVL.

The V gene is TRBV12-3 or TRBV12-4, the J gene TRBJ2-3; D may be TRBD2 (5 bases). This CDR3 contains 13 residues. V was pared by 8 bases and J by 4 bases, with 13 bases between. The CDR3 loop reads CASERLAPDTQYF. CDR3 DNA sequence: TGTGCCAGCGAGCGGCTGGCTCCAGATACGCAGTATTTT.

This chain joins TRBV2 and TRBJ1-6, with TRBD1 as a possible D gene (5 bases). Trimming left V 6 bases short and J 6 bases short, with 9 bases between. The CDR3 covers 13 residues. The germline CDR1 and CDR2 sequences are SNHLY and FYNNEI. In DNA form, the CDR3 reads TGTGCCAGCAGGGCAGGGTCTAATTCACCCCTCCACTTT. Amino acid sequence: CASRAGSNSPLHF.

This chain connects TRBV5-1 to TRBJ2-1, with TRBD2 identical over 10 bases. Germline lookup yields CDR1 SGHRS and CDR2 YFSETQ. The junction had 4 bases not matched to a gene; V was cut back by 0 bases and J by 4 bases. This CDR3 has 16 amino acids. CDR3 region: CASSLEGSGGYNEQFF. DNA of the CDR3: TGCGCCAGCAGCTTGGAGGGTAGCGGGGGGTACAATGAGCAGTTCTTC.

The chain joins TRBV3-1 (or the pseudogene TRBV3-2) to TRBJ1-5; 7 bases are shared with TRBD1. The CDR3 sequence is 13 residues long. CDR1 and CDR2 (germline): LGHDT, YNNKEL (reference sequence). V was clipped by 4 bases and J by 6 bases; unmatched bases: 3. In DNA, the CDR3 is TGTGCCAGCAGCCTAACAGGGGCTCAGCCCCAGCATTTT. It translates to CASSLTGAQPQHF.

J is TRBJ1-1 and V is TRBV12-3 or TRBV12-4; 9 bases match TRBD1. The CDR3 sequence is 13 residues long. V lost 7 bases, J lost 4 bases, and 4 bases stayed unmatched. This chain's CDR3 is CASTPGQGTEAFF. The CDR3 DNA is TGTGCCAGCACTCCGGGACAGGGCACTGAAGCTTTCTTT.

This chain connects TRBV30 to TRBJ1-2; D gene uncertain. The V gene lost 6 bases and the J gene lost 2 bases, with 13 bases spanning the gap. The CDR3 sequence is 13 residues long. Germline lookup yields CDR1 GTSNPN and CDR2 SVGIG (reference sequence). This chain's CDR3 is CACSPLANYGYTF. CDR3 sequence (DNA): TGTGCCTGCAGTCCTTTGGCCAACTATGGCTACACCTTC.

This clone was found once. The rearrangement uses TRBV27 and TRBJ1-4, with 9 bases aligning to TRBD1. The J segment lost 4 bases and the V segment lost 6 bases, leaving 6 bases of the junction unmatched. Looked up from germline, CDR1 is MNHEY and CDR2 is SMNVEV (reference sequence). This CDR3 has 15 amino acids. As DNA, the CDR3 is TGTGCCAGCAGAAACAGGGGGCGCAATAATGAAAAACTGTTTTTT. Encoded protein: CASRNRGRNNEKLFF.

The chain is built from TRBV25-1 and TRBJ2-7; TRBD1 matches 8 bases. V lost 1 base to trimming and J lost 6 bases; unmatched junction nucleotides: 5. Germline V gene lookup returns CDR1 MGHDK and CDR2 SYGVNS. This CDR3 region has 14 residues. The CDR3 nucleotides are TGTGCCAGCAGTGAATCAACCCAGGGGGCCGAGCAGTACTTC. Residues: CASSESTQGAEQYF.

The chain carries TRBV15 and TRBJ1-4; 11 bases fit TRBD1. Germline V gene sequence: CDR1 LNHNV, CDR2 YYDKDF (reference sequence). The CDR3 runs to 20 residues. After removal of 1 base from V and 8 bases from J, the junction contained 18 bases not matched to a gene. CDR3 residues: CATSRGGFEGQGVAREKLFF. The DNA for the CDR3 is TGTGCCACCAGCAGAGGCGGCTTTGAGGGACAGGGGGTGGCGCGAGAAAAACTGTTTTTT. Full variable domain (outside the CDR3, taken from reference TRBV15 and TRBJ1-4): DAMVIQNPRYQVTQFGKPVTLSCSQTLNHNVMYWYQQKSSQAPKLLFHYYDKDFNNEADTPDNFQSRRPNTSFCFLDIRSPGLGDTAMYLCATSRGGFEGQGVAREKLFFGSGTQLSVL.

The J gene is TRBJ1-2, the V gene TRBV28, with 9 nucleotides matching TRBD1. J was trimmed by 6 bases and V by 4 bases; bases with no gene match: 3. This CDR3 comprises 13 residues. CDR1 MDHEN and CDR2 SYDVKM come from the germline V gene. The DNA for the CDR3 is TGTGCCAGCAGTTCGGGACAGGGCGATGGCTACACCTTC. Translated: CASSSGQGDGYTF.

CDR3 in DNA: TGCGCCAGCAGCTTGAGAGGACAACTTGATGGCTACACCTTC. It encodes CASSLRGQLDGYTF. The V call is TRBV5-1, the J call TRBJ1-2; tentatively, D is TRBD1 (5 bases). Germline CDR1 and CDR2: SGHRS and YFSETQ. V was pared by 1 base and J by 6 bases, with 13 bases between. This CDR3 spans 14 amino acids.

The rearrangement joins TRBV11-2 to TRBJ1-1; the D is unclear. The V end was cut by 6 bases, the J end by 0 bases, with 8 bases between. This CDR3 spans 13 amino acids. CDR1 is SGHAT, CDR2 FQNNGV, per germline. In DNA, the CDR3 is TGTGCCAGCAGTTACAACATGAACACTGAAGCTTTCTTT. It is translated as CASSYNMNTEAFF.

The CDR3 loop reads CASSPGGAQGGDTQYF. The CDR3 nucleotides read TGTGCCAGCAGTCCAGGGGGCGCGCAGGGAGGAGATACGCAGTATTTT. J is TRBJ2-3 and V is TRBV7-9, with 8 bases aligning to TRBD1. Unmatched junction bases numbered 13, after V lost 6 bases and J lost 5 bases. The CDR3 has 16 amino acids. Germline V gives CDR1 SEHNR, CDR2 FQNEAQ (reference sequence).

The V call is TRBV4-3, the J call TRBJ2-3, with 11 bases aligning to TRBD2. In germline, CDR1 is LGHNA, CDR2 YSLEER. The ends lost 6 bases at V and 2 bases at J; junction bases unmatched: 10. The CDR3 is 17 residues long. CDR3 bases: TGCGCCAGCAGTCCAACTAGCGGGGGCCCCCCCACAGATACGCAGTATTTT. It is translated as CASSPTSGGPPTDTQYF.

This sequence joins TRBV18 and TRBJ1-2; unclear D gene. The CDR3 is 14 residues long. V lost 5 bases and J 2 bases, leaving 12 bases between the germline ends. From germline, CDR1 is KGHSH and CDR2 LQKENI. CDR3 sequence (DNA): TGTGCCAGCTCATCTGGCGCGGAAAACTATGGCTACACCTTC. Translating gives CASSSGAENYGYTF.

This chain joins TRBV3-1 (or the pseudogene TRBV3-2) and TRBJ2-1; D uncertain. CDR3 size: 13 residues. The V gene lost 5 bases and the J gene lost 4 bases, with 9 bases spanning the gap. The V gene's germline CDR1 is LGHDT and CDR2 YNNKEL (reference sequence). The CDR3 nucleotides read TGTGCCAGCAGCTCGGGTCAATACAATGAGCAGTTCTTC. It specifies CASSSGQYNEQFF.

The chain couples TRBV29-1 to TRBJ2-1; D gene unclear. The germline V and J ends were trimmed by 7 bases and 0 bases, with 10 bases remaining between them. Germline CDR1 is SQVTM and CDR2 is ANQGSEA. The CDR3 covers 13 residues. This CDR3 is CSALWSSYNEQFF. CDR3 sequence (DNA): TGCAGCGCCCTCTGGAGCTCCTACAATGAGCAGTTCTTC.

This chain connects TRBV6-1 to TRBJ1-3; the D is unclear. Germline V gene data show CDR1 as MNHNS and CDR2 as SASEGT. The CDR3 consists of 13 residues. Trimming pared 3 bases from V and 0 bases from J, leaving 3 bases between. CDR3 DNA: TGTGCCAGCAGTGACAGCTCTGGAAACACCATATATTTT. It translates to CASSDSSGNTIYF.

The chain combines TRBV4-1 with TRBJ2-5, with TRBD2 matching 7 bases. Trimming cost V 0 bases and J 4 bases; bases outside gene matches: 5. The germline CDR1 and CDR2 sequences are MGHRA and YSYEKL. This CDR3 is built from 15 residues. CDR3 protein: CASSQDLTGGETQYF. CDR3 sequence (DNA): TGCGCCAGCAGCCAAGATCTCACGGGGGGAGAGACCCAGTACTTC.

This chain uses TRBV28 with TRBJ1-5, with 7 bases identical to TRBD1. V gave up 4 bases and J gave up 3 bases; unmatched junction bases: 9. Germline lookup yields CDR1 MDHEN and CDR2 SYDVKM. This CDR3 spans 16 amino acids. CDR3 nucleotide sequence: TGTGCCAGCAGTTCCCCCCGACAGGGATACAATCAGCCCCAGCATTTT. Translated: CASSSPRQGYNQPQHF.